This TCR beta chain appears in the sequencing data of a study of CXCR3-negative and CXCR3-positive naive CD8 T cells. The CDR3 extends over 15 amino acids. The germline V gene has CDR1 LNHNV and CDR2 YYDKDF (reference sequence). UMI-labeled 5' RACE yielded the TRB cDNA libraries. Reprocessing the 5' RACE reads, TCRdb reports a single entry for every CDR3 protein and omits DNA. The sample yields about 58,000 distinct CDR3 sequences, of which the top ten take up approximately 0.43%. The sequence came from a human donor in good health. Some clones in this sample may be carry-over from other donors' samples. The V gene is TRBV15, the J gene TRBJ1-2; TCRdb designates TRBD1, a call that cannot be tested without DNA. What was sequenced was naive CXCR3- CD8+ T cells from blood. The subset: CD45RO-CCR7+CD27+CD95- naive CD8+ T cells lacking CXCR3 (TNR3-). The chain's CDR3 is CATSRDRQGVYGYTF.